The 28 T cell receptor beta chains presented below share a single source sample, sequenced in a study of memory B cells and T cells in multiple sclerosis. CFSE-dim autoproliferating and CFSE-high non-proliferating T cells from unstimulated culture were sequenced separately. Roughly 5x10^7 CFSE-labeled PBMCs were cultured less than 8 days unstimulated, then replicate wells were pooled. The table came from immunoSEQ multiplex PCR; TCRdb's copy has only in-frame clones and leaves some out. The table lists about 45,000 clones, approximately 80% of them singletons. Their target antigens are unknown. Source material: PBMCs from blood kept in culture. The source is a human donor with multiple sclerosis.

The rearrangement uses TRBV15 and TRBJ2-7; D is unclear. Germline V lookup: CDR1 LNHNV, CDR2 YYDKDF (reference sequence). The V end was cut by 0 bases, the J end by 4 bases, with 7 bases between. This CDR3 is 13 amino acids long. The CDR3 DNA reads TGTGCCACCAGCAGAGATTTTCGGTACGAGCAGTACTTC. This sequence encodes CATSRDFRYEQYF.

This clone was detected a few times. CDR3 DNA: TGTGCCACCAGCAGAGATCACAGGGACTATGGCTACACCTTC. Protein: CATSRDHRDYGYTF. This chain joins TRBV15 and TRBJ1-2; tentative D call: TRBD1 (6 bases). Germline assignment: CDR1 LNHNV and CDR2 YYDKDF (reference sequence). The CDR3 has 14 residues. V lost 0 bases to trimming and J lost 3 bases, with 8 bases between them.

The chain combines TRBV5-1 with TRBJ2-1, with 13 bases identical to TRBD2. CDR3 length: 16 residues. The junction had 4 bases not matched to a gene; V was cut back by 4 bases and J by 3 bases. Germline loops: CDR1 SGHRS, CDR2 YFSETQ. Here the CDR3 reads CASSPTSGGLYNEQFF. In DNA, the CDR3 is TGCGCCAGCAGCCCGACTAGCGGGGGGCTCTACAATGAGCAGTTCTTC.

This chain's CDR3 is CASGVWGNTEAFF. The CDR3 coding sequence is TGTGCCAGCGGTGTATGGGGGAACACTGAAGCTTTCTTT. The chain carries TRBV6-1 and TRBJ1-1; D is undetermined. Trimming took 8 bases from V and 1 from J, leaving 11 bases between them. Germline CDR1 is MNHNS and CDR2 is SASEGT. This CDR3 contains 13 residues.

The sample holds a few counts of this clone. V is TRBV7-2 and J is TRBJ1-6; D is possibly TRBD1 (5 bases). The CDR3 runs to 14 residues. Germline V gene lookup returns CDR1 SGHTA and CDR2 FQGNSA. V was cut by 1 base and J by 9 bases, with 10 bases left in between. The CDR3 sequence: CASSLGRVPSPLHF. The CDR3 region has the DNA TGTGCCAGCAGCTTAGGCAGGGTACCTTCACCCCTCCACTTT.

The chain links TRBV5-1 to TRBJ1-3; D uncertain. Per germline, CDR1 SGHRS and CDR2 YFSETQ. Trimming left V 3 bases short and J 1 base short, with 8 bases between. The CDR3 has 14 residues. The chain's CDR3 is CASSSSQSGNTIYF. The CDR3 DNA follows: TGCGCCAGCAGCTCGAGCCAGTCTGGAAACACCATATATTTT.

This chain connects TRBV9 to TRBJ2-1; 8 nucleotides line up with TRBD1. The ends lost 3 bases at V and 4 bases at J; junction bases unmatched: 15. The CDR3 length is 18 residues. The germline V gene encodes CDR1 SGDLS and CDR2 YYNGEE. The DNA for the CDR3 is TGTGCCAGCAGCGAAGTGAGCTCCGGGACAGGCGTGTACAATGAGCAGTTCTTC. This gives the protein CASSEVSSGTGVYNEQFF.

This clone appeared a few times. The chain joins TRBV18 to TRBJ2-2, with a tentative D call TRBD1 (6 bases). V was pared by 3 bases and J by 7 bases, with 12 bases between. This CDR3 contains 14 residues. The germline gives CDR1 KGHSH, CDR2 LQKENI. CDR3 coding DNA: TGTGCCAGCTCACCGCGGACAGTAGACGGGGAGCTGTTTTTT. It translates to CASSPRTVDGELFF. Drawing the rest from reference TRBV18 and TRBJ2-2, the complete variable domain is NAGVMQNPRHLVRRRGQEARLRCSPMKGHSHVYWYRQLPEEGLKFMVYLQKENIIDESGMPKERFSAEFPKEGPSILRIQQVVRGDSAAYFCASSPRTVDGELFFGEGSRLTVL.

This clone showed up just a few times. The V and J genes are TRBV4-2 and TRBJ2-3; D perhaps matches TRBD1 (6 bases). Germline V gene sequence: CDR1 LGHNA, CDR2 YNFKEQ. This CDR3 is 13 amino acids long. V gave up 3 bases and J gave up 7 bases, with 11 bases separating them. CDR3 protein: CASSQHRAYTQYF. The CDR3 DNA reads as TGTGCCAGCAGCCAGCACAGGGCCTATACGCAGTATTTT.

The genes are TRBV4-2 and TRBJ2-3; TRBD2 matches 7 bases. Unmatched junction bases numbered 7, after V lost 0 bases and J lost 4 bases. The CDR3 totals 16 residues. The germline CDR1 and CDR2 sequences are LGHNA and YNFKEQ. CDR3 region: CASSQDLGTTPDTQYF. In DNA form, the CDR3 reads TGTGCCAGCAGCCAAGATTTGGGGACTACCCCAGATACGCAGTATTTT.

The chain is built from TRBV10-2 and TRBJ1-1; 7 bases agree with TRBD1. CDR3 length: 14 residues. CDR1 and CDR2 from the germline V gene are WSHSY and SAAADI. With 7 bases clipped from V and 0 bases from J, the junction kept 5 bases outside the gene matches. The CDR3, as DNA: TGCGCCAGCAAGGCGGGACAGATGAACACTGAAGCTTTCTTT. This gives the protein CASKAGQMNTEAFF.

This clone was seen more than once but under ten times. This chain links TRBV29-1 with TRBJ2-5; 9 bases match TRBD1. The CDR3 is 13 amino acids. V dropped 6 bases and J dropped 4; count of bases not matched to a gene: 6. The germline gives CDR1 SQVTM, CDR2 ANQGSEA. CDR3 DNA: TGCAGCGTCTACAGGGGGCGATTAGAGACCCAGTACTTC. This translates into CSVYRGRLETQYF.

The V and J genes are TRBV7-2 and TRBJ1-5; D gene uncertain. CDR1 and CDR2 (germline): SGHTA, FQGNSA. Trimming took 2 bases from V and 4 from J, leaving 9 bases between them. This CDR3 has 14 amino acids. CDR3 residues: CASSLIPGNQPQHF. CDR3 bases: TGTGCCAGCAGCTTAATCCCGGGGAATCAGCCCCAGCATTTT.

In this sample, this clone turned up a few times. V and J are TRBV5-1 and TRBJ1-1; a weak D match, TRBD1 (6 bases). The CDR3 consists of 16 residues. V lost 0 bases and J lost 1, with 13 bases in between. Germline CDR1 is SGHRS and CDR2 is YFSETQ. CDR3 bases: TGCGCCAGCAGCTTGGCCGAGACAGGTGGGAACACTGAAGCTTTCTTT. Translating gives CASSLAETGGNTEAFF. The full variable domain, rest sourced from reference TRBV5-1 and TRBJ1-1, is KAGVTQTPRYLIKTRGQQVTLSCSPISGHRSVSWYQQTPGQGLQFLFEYFSETQRNKGNFPGRFSGRQFSNSRSEMNVSTLELGDSALYLCASSLAETGGNTEAFFGQGTRLTVV.

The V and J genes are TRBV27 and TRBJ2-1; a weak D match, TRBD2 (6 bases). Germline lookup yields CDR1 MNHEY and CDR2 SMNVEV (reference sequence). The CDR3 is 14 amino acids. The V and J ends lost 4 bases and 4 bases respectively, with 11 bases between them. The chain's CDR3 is CASSSGLYYNEQFF. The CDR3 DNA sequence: TGTGCCAGCAGTTCTGGACTATATTACAATGAGCAGTTCTTC.

The CDR3 DNA reads TGTGCCAGCAGCTTCCCCGGGAGACCTTGGTACTTC. Translating gives CASSFPGRPWYF. V gene TRBV7-2 combines with J gene TRBJ2-5; possibly TRBD2 for D (6 bases). Looked up from germline, CDR1 is SGHTA and CDR2 is FQGNSA. Between the trimmed V and J ends, which lost 3 bases and 13 bases, there was a span of 15 bases. The CDR3 is made up of 12 amino acids.

The CDR3 is CASSLDGGSNQPQHF. Here the CDR3 DNA reads TGCGCCAGCAGCTTGGATGGGGGTAGCAATCAGCCCCAGCATTTT. The rearrangement uses TRBV5-1 and TRBJ1-5; weak D call: TRBD1 (5 bases). The CDR3 is 15 residues long. Trimming pared 0 bases from V and 0 bases from J, leaving 7 bases between. Germline lookup yields CDR1 SGHRS and CDR2 YFSETQ.

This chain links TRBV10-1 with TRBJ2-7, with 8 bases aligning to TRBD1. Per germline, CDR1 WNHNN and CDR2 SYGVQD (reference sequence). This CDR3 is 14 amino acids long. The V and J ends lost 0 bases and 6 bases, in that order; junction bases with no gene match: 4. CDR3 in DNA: TGCGCCAGCAGTGAGTCGGGACAGGCTGCCGAGCAGTACTTC. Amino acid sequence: CASSESGQAAEQYF.

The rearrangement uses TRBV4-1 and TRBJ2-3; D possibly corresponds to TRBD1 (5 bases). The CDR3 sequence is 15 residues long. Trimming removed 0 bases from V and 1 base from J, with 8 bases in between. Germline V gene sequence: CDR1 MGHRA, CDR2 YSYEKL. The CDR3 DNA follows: TGCGCCAGCAGCCAAGAGCAGGGCCGCACAGATACGCAGTATTTT. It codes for CASSQEQGRTDTQYF.

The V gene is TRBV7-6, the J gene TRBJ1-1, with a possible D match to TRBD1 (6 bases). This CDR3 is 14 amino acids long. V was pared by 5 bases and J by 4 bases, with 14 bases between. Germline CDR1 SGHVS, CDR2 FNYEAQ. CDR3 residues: CASSRGTRGTEAFF. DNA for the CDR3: TGTGCCAGCAGCCGGGGGACAAGAGGCACTGAAGCTTTCTTT.

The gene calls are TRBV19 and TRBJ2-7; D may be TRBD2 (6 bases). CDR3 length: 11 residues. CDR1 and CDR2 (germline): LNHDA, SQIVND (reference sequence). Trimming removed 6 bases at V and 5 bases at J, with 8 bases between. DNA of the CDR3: TGTGCCAGTAGGTCGGGAGACGAGCAGTACTTC. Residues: CASRSGDEQYF.

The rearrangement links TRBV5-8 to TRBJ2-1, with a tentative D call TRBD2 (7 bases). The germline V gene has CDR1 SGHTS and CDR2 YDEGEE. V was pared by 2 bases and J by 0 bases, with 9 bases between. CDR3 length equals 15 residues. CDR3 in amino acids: CASSLRGGSYNEQFF. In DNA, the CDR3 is TGTGCCAGCAGCTTAAGGGGGGGCTCCTACAATGAGCAGTTCTTC.

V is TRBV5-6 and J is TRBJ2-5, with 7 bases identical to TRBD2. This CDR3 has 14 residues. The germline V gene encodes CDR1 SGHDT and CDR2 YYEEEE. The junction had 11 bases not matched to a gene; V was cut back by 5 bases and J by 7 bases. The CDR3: CASRAGSSGSTQYF. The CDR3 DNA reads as TGTGCCAGCAGGGCGGGCTCTAGCGGTTCGACCCAGTACTTC. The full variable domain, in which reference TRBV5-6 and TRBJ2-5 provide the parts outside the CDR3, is DAGVTQSPTHLIKTRGQQVTLRCSPKSGHDTVSWYQQALGQGPQFIFQYYEEEERQRGNFPDRFSGHQFPNYSSELNVNALLLGDSALYLCASRAGSSGSTQYFGPGTRLLVL.

This CDR3 reads CASSPGGGTDTQYF. CDR3 coding DNA: TGTGCCAGCAGCCCCGGAGGTGGCACAGATACGCAGTATTTT. The chain combines TRBV9 with TRBJ2-3; the D gene is possibly TRBD2 (5 bases). The CDR3 consists of 14 residues. Between the trimmed V and J ends, which lost 4 bases and 1 base, there was a span of 10 bases. Germline assignment: CDR1 SGDLS and CDR2 YYNGEE.

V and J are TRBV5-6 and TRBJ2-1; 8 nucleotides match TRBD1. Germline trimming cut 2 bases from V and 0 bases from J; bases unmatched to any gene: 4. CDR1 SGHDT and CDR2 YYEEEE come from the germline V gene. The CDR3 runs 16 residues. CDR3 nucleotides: TGTGCCAGCAGCTTCAGGGGGCTTGGCTCCTACAATGAGCAGTTCTTC. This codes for CASSFRGLGSYNEQFF.

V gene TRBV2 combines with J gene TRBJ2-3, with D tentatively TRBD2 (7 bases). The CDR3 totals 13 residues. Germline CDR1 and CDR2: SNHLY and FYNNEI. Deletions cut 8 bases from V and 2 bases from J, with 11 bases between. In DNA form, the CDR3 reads TGTGCCAGCGGGGGGGCCTTCACAGATACGCAGTATTTT. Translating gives CASGGAFTDTQYF. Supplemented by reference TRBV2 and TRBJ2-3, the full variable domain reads EPEVTQTPSHQVTQMGQEVILRCVPISNHLYFYWYRQILGQKVEFLVSFYNNEISEKSEIFDDQFSVERPDGSNFTLKIRSTKLEDSAMYFCASGGAFTDTQYFGPGTRLTVL.

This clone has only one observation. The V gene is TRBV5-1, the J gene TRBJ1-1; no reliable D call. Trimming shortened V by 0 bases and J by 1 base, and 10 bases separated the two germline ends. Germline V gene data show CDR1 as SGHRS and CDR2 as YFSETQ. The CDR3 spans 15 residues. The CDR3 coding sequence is TGCGCCAGCAGCTTGGAGCGGACCCCGAACACTGAAGCTTTCTTT. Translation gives CASSLERTPNTEAFF.

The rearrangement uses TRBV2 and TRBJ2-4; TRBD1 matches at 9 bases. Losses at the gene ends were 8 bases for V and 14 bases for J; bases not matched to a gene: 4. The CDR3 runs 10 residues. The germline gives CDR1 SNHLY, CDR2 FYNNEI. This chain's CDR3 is CASAGTGKYF. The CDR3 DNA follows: TGTGCCAGCGCCGGGACAGGGAAGTACTTC.